This T cell receptor (beta chain) was retrieved from a study of CD8+CD57+ T cells in acquired aplastic anemia. Study-wide context: Sequencing produced an average of around 11 million reads per healthy donor for CD4+ cells. Study findings and constraints: Both patients and controls carried the same twenty-nine CD8+ CDR3 sequences.

Concerning this clonotype itself: Its antigen is unidentified. One end of the junction varies from germline; a read error may be responsible.

TCR beta VDJ and CDR3 profiling used genomic DNA as template. TCRdb re-called the reads through MiXCR, storing one row per CDR3 protein. This sample yields more than 150,000 distinct CDR3 sequences, of which approximately 46% are seen a single time; around 3% belongs to the top ten. The material sequenced was sorted CD4+, CD8+, or CD8+CD57+ T cells (not recorded which) from PBMCs. This clonotype originated in a human donor in good health.

In DNA, the CDR3 is TGTGCCAGCAGTTTATCGGCGACAGGGGTCGCCCCCTACGAGCAGTACTTC. It is translated as CASSLSATGVAPYEQYF. The V call is TRBV24-1, the J call TRBJ2-7; 8 nucleotides match TRBD1. CDR1 is KGHDR and CDR2 is SFDVKD in the germline V gene. The length of the CDR3 is 17 residues.